This T cell receptor (beta chain) was recovered during a study of breast tumors, draining lymph nodes, adjacent tissues. Points from the study as a whole: Compared with basal-like, luminal-like tumors shared significantly more repertoire with nontumor tissue.

To note about this clonotype: Its target is not known.

V lost 4 bases and J 4 bases, leaving 11 bases between the germline ends. The CDR3 is made up of 14 amino acids. In germline, CDR1 is MNHEY, CDR2 SVGEGT. Breast cancer patients provided tissue from their axillary draining lymph nodes. Using its own MiXCR run on the multiplex PCR reads, TCRdb lists one record per CDR3 protein. Among about 270,000 distinct CDR3 sequences listed, 30% were seen once. This sequence joins TRBV6-2 or TRBV6-3 and TRBJ2-1, with D tentatively TRBD2 (6 bases). Sequencing used axillary lymph node tissue. The clonotype originates from a female donor with breast cancer. Some clones in this sample may be carry-over from other donors' samples. This CDR3 is CASSSPGLYNEQFF. The CDR3 DNA sequence: TGTGCCAGCAGTTCGCCGGGACTGTACAATGAGCAGTTCTTC.